This TCR beta chain was documented in a study of post-analysis software for immune sequencing data. As for the study in general: Patients with relapsing-remitting, secondary progressive and progressive-relapsing multiple sclerosis courses were all represented. Study results and caveats: TRBV5-6, TRBV5-1 and TRBV20-1 were among roughly 5 TRBV segments more frequent in patients than controls. With F measure, samples from one preparation batch clustered together strongly.

Every TCR beta cDNA library bore unique molecular identifiers. A population of about 0.95 to 11 million T cells gave rise to 450,000 to 500,000 cDNA molecules. TCRdb reprocessed the PCR reads via MiXCR and lists one record per CDR3 protein. The sample comprises hundreds of thousands of distinct CDR3 sequences, approximately 45% of which are singletons, and 12% rests with the top ten. Germline V gives CDR1 SEHNR, CDR2 FQNEAQ (reference sequence). The CDR3 loop spans 12 amino acids. V was clipped by 6 bases and J by 8 bases, with 10 bases between them. This clonotype was seen a few times. What it recognizes is unknown.

The sequencing sample was made of blood. V usage is TRBV7-9 and J usage is TRBJ2-2; the D is unclear. This receptor was identified in a girl aged 10 to 17 with multiple sclerosis. This CDR3 is CASSHDLGELFF. The CDR3 DNA follows: TGTGCCAGCAGTCACGATCTTGGGGAGCTGTTTTTT.